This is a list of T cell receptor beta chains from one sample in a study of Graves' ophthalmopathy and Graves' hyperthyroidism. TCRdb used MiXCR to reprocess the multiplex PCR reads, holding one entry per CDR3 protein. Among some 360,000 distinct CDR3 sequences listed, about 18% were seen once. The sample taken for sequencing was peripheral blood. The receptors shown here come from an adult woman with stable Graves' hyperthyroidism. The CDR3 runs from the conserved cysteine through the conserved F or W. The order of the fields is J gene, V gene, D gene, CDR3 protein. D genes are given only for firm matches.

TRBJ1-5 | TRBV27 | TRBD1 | CASSPLPGGWDQPQHF
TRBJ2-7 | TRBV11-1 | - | CASSLLPLTGTYEQYF
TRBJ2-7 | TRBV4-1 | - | CASSQDQRGPYSYEQYF
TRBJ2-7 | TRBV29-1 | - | CSGLGSDSYEQYF
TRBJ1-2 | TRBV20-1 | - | CSASHLGTTRYTF
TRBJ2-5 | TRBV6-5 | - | CASSFTGGQGETQYF
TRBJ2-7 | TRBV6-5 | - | CASSYGRSFYEQYF
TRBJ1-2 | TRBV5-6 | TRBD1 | CASSFLARGIYGYTF
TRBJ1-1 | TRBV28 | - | CASSFLPNPTEAFF
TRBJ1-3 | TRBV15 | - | CATSRDRRASGGNTIYF
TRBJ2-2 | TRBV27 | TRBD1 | CASSYGTGYGELFF
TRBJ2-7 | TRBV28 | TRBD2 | CACSFKAGLAGGPTYEQYF
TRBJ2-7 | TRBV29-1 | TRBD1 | CSARTGTAYEQYF
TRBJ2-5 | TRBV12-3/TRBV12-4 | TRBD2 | CASSFSGTRETQYF
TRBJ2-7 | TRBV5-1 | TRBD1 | CASSLLGDSKYEQYF
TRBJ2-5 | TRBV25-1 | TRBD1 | CASTSGTGGVETQYF
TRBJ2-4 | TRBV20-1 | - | CSARDGRSLGNIKYF
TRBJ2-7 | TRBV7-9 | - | CASGSGVTYEQYF
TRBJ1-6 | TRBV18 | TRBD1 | CASSPRDSNNSPLHF
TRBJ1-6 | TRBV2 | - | CARSTLYNSPLHF
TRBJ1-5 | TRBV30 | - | CAWSVMDQPQHF
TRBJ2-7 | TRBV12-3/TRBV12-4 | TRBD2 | CASSPGTSAIYEQYF
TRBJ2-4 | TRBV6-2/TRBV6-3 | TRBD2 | CASRPPSGRTKNIQYF
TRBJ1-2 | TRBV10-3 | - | CAISEGFGYTF
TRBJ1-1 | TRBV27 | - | CASSYTPMNTEAFF
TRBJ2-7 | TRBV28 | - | CASTWTGSFYEQYF
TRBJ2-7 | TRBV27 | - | CASSLSGVAASYEQYF
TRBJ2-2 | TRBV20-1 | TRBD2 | CSATRLAANTGELFF
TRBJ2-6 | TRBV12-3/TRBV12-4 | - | CASSLRLQSEANVLTF